A selection of T cell receptor beta chains follows, all from one sample in a study of neoadjuvant anti-PD-1 for oral cavity cancer. The repertoire was sequenced with immunoSEQ multiplex PCR; TCRdb's copy has only in-frame clones and lacks some. The table lists roughly 7,800 clones, 62% of them singletons. Sequenced here: PBMCs, sampled after nivolumab (anti-PD-1) treatment. The receptor set was obtained from a person aged 40 to 85 with oral cavity squamous cell carcinoma. CDR3s include the opening cysteine and the closing phenylalanine or tryptophan. The order of the fields is J gene, V gene, clone size, CDR3 protein. Clone size is shown for a subset of rows, as once, few, many or a class of expanded clone.

J: TRBJ1-2
V: TRBV30
size: .
CDR3: CAWSVNGPVYGYTF

J: TRBJ2-5
V: TRBV19
size: .
CDR3: CASSQGTGTQYF

J: TRBJ1-1
V: TRBV14
size: .
CDR3: CASSQDIGDTEAFF

J: TRBJ2-1
V: TRBV9
size: .
CDR3: CASSVAEGLEGYNEQFF

J: TRBJ2-7
V: TRBV9
size: .
CDR3: CASSVGQGQGYEQYF

J: TRBJ2-6
V: TRBV4-2
size: .
CDR3: CASSQDTGSGANVLTF

J: TRBJ2-1
V: TRBV19
size: .
CDR3: CASSMSPGYNEQFF

J: TRBJ1-1
V: TRBV6-6
size: .
CDR3: CASRPTSVGTEAFF

J: TRBJ2-1
V: TRBV27
size: few
CDR3: CASSFPGIQGRNEQFF

J: TRBJ2-1
V: TRBV7-9
size: few
CDR3: CASSSSRGPSYNEQFF

J: TRBJ2-2
V: TRBV6-1
size: .
CDR3: CASSDRDAGELFF

J: TRBJ1-1
V: TRBV7-2
size: .
CDR3: CASSLWGPEAFF

J: TRBJ1-2
V: TRBV10-3
size: .
CDR3: CAISDSSNYGYTF

J: TRBJ1-2
V: TRBV11-2
size: .
CDR3: CASSLQGAANYGYTF

J: TRBJ2-2
V: TRBV28
size: few
CDR3: CASRTGENPGELFF

J: TRBJ1-1
V: TRBV6-1
size: .
CDR3: CASSERENTEAFF

J: TRBJ1-1
V: TRBV7-2
size: few
CDR3: CASSPRTGITEAFF

J: TRBJ1-1
V: TRBV6-5
size: .
CDR3: CASTTIIGSTEAFF

J: TRBJ2-1
V: TRBV5-1
size: .
CDR3: CASSFAGGSYNEQFF

J: TRBJ2-2
V: TRBV11-2
size: .
CDR3: CASSLTGLVTGELFF

J: TRBJ1-1
V: TRBV19
size: .
CDR3: CASKNPRGGTEAFF

J: TRBJ2-1
V: TRBV4-3
size: .
CDR3: CASGKAGGFADEQFF

J: TRBJ2-7
V: TRBV10-3
size: .
CDR3: CAISESTRAYEQYF

J: TRBJ1-4
V: TRBV9
size: .
CDR3: CASSPYSSTGFNEKLFF

J: TRBJ1-1
V: TRBV4-3
size: .
CDR3: CASSQDVSVMNTEAFF

J: TRBJ1-4
V: TRBV6-5
size: .
CDR3: CASSRQGGNEKLFF

J: TRBJ1-2
V: TRBV2
size: few
CDR3: CASSRQGAGYGYTF

J: TRBJ2-1
V: TRBV6-6
size: .
CDR3: CASSPGPYNEQFF

J: TRBJ2-6
V: TRBV14
size: .
CDR3: CASSPRYSGANVLTF

J: TRBJ2-1
V: TRBV10-2
size: .
CDR3: CASSDVRGTYNEQFF

J: TRBJ1-2
V: TRBV4-2
size: few
CDR3: CASSLPGQLYGYTF

J: TRBJ1-5
V: TRBV4-3
size: .
CDR3: CASSHPRQSDSNQPQHF

J: TRBJ2-3
V: TRBV4-3
size: .
CDR3: CASSQEWQSGDTQYF

J: TRBJ1-1
V: TRBV9
size: .
CDR3: CASSVGQGTSWTEAFF

J: TRBJ2-7
V: TRBV5-1
size: few
CDR3: CASSDEISYEQYF

J: TRBJ1-4
V: TRBV19
size: few
CDR3: CASSTTGFNEKLFF

J: TRBJ2-3
V: TRBV5-6
size: .
CDR3: CASRLAGGNTDTQYF

J: TRBJ2-4
V: TRBV7-9
size: .
CDR3: CASSLQSEINIQYF

J: TRBJ1-1
V: TRBV6-6
size: .
CDR3: CASSRGNTEAFF

J: TRBJ1-1
V: TRBV4-2
size: .
CDR3: CASSLSHKLNTEAFF

J: TRBJ2-5
V: TRBV7-2
size: .
CDR3: CASTPGTSGRETQYF

J: TRBJ2-5
V: TRBV28
size: once
CDR3: CASSRRGTQYF

J: TRBJ2-7
V: TRBV6-5
size: .
CDR3: CASSYSAGIVNEQYF

J: TRBJ1-5
V: TRBV4-3
size: .
CDR3: CASSQEAWRHQPQHF

J: TRBJ1-2
V: TRBV7-2
size: .
CDR3: CASRFGHTYGYTF

J: TRBJ1-4
V: TRBV19
size: once
CDR3: CASSSRTGGTRTNEKLFF

J: TRBJ2-5
V: TRBV7-9
size: .
CDR3: CASSELAAETQYF